This T cell receptor (beta chain) was documented in a study of cytomegalovirus exposure and HLA in healthy donors. Study results and caveats: Listed as cytomegalovirus-associated were 150 or so TCR beta chains.

Germline CDR1 SGHDT, CDR2 YYEEEE. This CDR3 is 15 amino acids long. The trim removed 0 bases at V and 6 bases at J, leaving 6 bases unmatched. The method was immunoSEQ multiplex PCR; TCRdb's version includes in-frame clones alone and lacks a portion of them. The sample shows roughly 130,000 clones, 80% to 90% of them seen only once. Points on this clone: What it recognizes is unknown.

The donors were in the roughly 130-subject validation cohort, distinct from the approximately 670-subject first cohort. The chain couples TRBV5-6 to TRBJ1-5; 7 nucleotides line up with TRBD1. The sequence was obtained from a woman aged 25 to 45 in good health and CMV-seropositive. Material for sequencing was PBMCs. CDR3 residues: CASSLGQGYIQPQHF. DNA for the CDR3: TGTGCCAGCAGCTTGGGACAGGGTTATATTCAGCCCCAGCATTTT.